What follows describes a single TCR beta chain. This sample's time point: peripheral blood 6 weeks after treatment start. The assay was immunoSEQ multiplex PCR, and TCRdb's table has in-frame clones only and misses some. The sample includes tens of thousands of clones, around 93% of them seen just once. This CDR3 contains 15 residues. After removal of 1 base from V and 7 bases from J, the junction contained 4 bases not matched to a gene. Germline V gene sequence: CDR1 LNHDA, CDR2 SQIVND (reference sequence). These data come from a study of PD-L1 blockade in urothelial cancer. Study in general: Reported median T cell count for blood samples was more than 110,000.

The receptor's source is a woman of 80 years or more with urothelial cancer. The chain recombines TRBV19 with TRBJ1-5; 10 positions agree with TRBD1. Specimen: PBMCs, collected around atezolizumab (anti-PD-L1) treatment. CDR3 DNA sequence: TGTGCCAGTAGTATAGGACAGGGGGCCAGGCAGCCCCAGCATTTT. Its translation: CASSIGQGARQPQHF.